The 26 T cell receptor beta chains below all came from one sample that was sequenced in a study of blood T cells in healthy people across ages. A J-beta primer mix and a sample-barcoded 5' primer were used in a second PCR of about 7 to 12 cycles. TCRdb reprocessed the 5' RACE reads via MiXCR and lists one record per CDR3 protein. Of over a million distinct CDR3 sequences listed, approximately 59% are singletons. Sequencing was performed on blood. Receptor source: a man between 18 and 29 years old in good health.

This chain joins TRBV2 and TRBJ2-2, with 10 nucleotides matching TRBD1. The CDR3 length is 15 residues. Germline CDR1 is SNHLY and CDR2 is FYNNEI. V lost 7 bases, J lost 6 bases, and 8 bases stayed unmatched. CDR3 loop: CASNIGTGAPGELFF. As DNA, the CDR3 is TGTGCCAGCAATATCGGGACAGGGGCTCCCGGGGAGCTGTTTTTT.

This clonotype was recorded a few times. The chain is built from TRBV29-1 and TRBJ2-5; no firm D call. Matching the DNA end better, TRBJ2-7 makes the J call doubtful. The CDR3 covers 14 residues. Germline CDR1 reads SQVTM; CDR2 reads ANQGSEA. Here the CDR3 DNA reads TGCAGCGTTGAAGATCTTAAGGGTTTAACCGAGCAGTACTTC. Its protein product is CSVEDLKGLTEQYF.

This clonotype came up once. V usage is TRBV27 and J usage is TRBJ2-3, with TRBD1 identical over 10 bases. V was pared by 5 bases and J by 5 bases, with 4 bases of the junction left unmatched. Germline V gives CDR1 MNHEY, CDR2 SMNVEV (reference sequence). The CDR3 runs 14 residues. The CDR3 loop is CASSRDRGEDTQYF. Written as DNA, the CDR3 is TGTGCCAGCAGTAGGGACAGGGGAGAAGATACGCAGTATTTT.

The V call is TRBV29-1, the J call TRBJ2-7, with 7 nucleotides matching TRBD2. V trimming: 5 bases; J trimming: 7 bases; junction bases outside the gene matches: 8. The CDR3 sequence is 12 residues long. Germline V gene data show CDR1 as SQVTM and CDR2 as ANQGSEA. The CDR3 sequence is CSVLGGGTEQYF. As DNA, the CDR3 is TGCAGCGTTTTGGGGGGGGGGACGGAGCAGTACTTC.

The sample holds a few counts of this clonotype. This sequence joins TRBV27 and TRBJ2-1; 8 bases align to TRBD2. Germline V gives CDR1 MNHEY, CDR2 SMNVEV (reference sequence). J lost 7 bases, V lost 3 bases, and 2 bases had no gene match. This CDR3 has 13 residues. Here the CDR3 reads CASSFGGRNEQFF. CDR3 in DNA: TGTGCCAGCAGTTTTGGCGGGAGGAATGAGCAGTTCTTC.

This clonotype was observed at least ten times. The gene calls are TRBV12-3 or TRBV12-4 and TRBJ2-5; 9 bases align to TRBD1. The length of the CDR3 is 14 residues. After removal of 5 bases from V and 4 bases from J, the junction contained 5 bases not matched to a gene. CDR3 residues: CASSPTGGGETQYF. The CDR3 bases are TGTGCCAGCAGTCCGACAGGGGGAGGAGAGACCCAGTACTTC.

The table lists this clonotype with a count of one. The chain recombines TRBV3-1 with TRBJ1-1, with D possibly TRBD1 on 6 matching bases. CDR1 and CDR2 from the germline V gene are LGHDT and YNNKEL (reference sequence). The CDR3 is made up of 15 amino acids. Trimming took 0 bases from V and 3 from J, leaving 11 bases between them. CDR3 sequence (DNA): TGTGCCAGCAGCCAAGAAAAGGGGGTGGACACTGAAGCTTTCTTT. Translation gives CASSQEKGVDTEAFF.

This clonotype occurred a few times. The rearrangement uses TRBV4-2 and TRBJ1-1; D not certain. The V gene's germline CDR1 is LGHNA and CDR2 YNFKEQ. The CDR3 covers 16 residues. Trimming left V 3 bases short and J 0 bases short, with 14 bases between. The CDR3 reads CASSQVRLGLNTEAFF. The DNA of the CDR3 is TGTGCCAGCAGCCAGGTTCGGCTGGGTCTGAACACTGAAGCTTTCTTT.

The chain links TRBV5-5 to TRBJ1-3; D gene uncertain. The CDR3 runs to 14 residues. V was clipped by 3 bases and J by 0 bases, with 7 bases between them. CDR1 and CDR2 (germline): SGHKS, YYEKEE (reference sequence). CDR3 amino acids: CASSWGVSGNTIYF. Written as DNA, the CDR3 is TGTGCCAGCAGCTGGGGTGTCTCTGGAAACACCATATATTTT.

V is TRBV18 and J is TRBJ1-2, with TRBD1 identical over 8 bases. The CDR3 consists of 13 residues. Germline-derived CDR1 and CDR2 are KGHSH and LQKENI. J gave up 8 bases and V 3 bases, and 5 bases lay outside the gene matches. CDR3 in DNA: TGTGCCAGCTCACCGGGACAGGATTCGGGCTACACCTTC. Translated: CASSPGQDSGYTF.

V and J are TRBV3-1 and TRBJ1-6; D gene unclear. This CDR3 region has 13 residues. Trimming stripped 5 bases from V and 12 bases from J, with 14 bases between. CDR1 is LGHDT, CDR2 YNNKEL, per germline (reference sequence). The CDR3, as DNA: TGTGCCAGCAGCTCAGGTCCAGACGGACCCCTCCACTTT. It is translated as CASSSGPDGPLHF. Using reference TRBV3-1 and TRBJ1-6 for the parts outside the CDR3, the full variable domain is DTAVSQTPKYLVTQMGNDKSIKCEQNLGHDTMYWYKQDSKKFLKIMFSYNNKELIINETVPNRFSPKSPDKAHLNLHINSLELGDSAVYFCASSSGPDGPLHFGNGTRLTVT.

The table lists this clonotype with a few counts. The chain carries TRBV12-3 or TRBV12-4 and TRBJ2-1; TRBD2 agrees at 8 bases. The CDR3 spans 15 residues. V lost 1 base, J lost 4 bases, and 3 bases stayed unmatched. DNA for the CDR3: TGTGCCAGCAGTTTAGGGGTAGCGGGGTACAATGAGCAGTTCTTC. Translated, it gives CASSLGVAGYNEQFF.

The V and J genes are TRBV5-1 and TRBJ1-1; D perhaps matches TRBD1 (6 bases). CDR1 is SGHRS and CDR2 is YFSETQ in the germline V gene. V was clipped by 0 bases and J by 4 bases, with 13 bases between them. The CDR3 totals 15 residues. The CDR3 is CASSLGLIGGTEAFF. CDR3 bases: TGCGCCAGCAGCTTGGGTCTTATAGGGGGCACTGAAGCTTTCTTT.

This clonotype was counted once. The junction departs from the called germline gene at one end, perhaps through a read error. The V call is TRBV29-1, the J call TRBJ2-5; 8 bases are shared with TRBD2. The germline V gene has CDR1 SQVTM and CDR2 ANQGSEA. The CDR3 has 17 residues. In nucleotides, the CDR3 is TGCAGCGTTGGCGGGACTAGAGAACCGGGTCTCCAAGGGACCCAGTACTTC. It translates to CSVGGTREPGLQGTQYF.

The chain employs TRBV20-1 and TRBJ2-7, with TRBD2 matching over 7 bases. CDR3 length: 16 residues. The V segment lost 0 bases and the J segment 1 base; nucleotides outside the gene matches: 9. Germline V gene lookup returns CDR1 DFQATT and CDR2 SNEGSKA (reference sequence). The CDR3 sequence: CSARDARAGESYEQYF. CDR3 coding DNA: TGCAGTGCTAGAGATGCTCGGGCGGGAGAGTCCTACGAGCAGTACTTC.

The chain joins TRBV4-2 to TRBJ2-7, with D unclear. V was cut by 3 bases and J by 5 bases, with 14 bases left in between. Germline CDR1 and CDR2: LGHNA and YNFKEQ. The CDR3 is made up of 14 amino acids. This chain's CDR3 is CASSQLRWDHEQYF. The CDR3 nucleotides are TGTGCCAGCAGCCAGCTTCGTTGGGATCACGAGCAGTACTTC.

The rearrangement links TRBV25-1 to TRBJ1-1, with a weak D call TRBD1 (5 bases). Trimming pared 4 bases from V and 5 bases from J, leaving 17 bases between. Germline V gene lookup returns CDR1 MGHDK and CDR2 SYGVNS. The CDR3 is 15 residues long. The DNA for the CDR3 is TGTGCCAGCAGTGCAAGTAGGGGCGGAGGGACTGAAGCTTTCTTT. This sequence encodes CASSASRGGGTEAFF.

The chain uses TRBV28 and TRBJ1-2, with TRBD1 identical over 7 bases. Trimming at V came to 11 bases and at J to 4 bases, leaving 16 bases not matched to a gene. CDR1 is MDHEN and CDR2 is SYDVKM in the germline V gene. CDR3 length: 15 residues. The DNA of the CDR3 is TGTGCCTCGACAGGGTCCAGGGGAGGGATCTATGGCTACACCTTC. Translation: CASTGSRGGIYGYTF.

This sequence joins TRBV2 and TRBJ1-1; D perhaps matches TRBD1 (5 bases). Germline values: CDR1 SNHLY, CDR2 FYNNEI. With 4 bases removed from V and 3 bases from J, the gap between germline ends came to 12 bases. CDR3 length: 14 amino acids. This CDR3 is CASSVQGLDTEAFF. CDR3 nucleotide sequence: TGTGCCAGCAGTGTTCAGGGACTGGACACTGAAGCTTTCTTT.

This clonotype was recorded once. The chain couples TRBV6-2 or TRBV6-3 to TRBJ2-5, with D perhaps TRBD1 (6 bases). Matching the DNA end better, TRBJ2-7 makes the J call doubtful. This CDR3 region has 16 residues. CDR1 is MNHEY and CDR2 is SVGEGT in the germline V gene. CDR3 residues: CASSYEYRQGHYEQYF. The CDR3 DNA reads TGTGCCAGCAGTTACGAATATAGGCAGGGGCACTACGAGCAGTACTTC.

The chain couples TRBV27 to TRBJ2-3; D is perhaps TRBD2 (7 bases). There are 17 residues in the CDR3. Looked up from germline, CDR1 is MNHEY and CDR2 is SMNVEV (reference sequence). The V end was cut by 4 bases, the J end by 2 bases, with 19 bases between. The DNA of the CDR3 is TGTGCCAGCAGTTCATGGGCTAGAGGGGGGGTCACAGATACGCAGTATTTT. Residues: CASSSWARGGVTDTQYF.

V is TRBV20-1 and J is TRBJ1-5, with TRBD1 matching 12 bases. V lost 5 bases to trimming and J lost 9 bases; unmatched junction nucleotides: 14. The CDR3 is 16 amino acids. Germline CDR1 is DFQATT and CDR2 is SNEGSKA (reference sequence). CDR3 amino acids: CSAHPAGQGAVSPQHF. CDR3 nucleotide sequence: TGCAGTGCTCACCCCGCGGGACAGGGGGCCGTATCGCCCCAGCATTTT.

This clonotype appeared a few times. The chain joins TRBV4-1 to TRBJ1-1; D might be TRBD1 (5 bases). The CDR3 has 13 residues. V was pared by 2 bases and J by 11 bases, with 15 bases between. The germline CDR1 and CDR2 sequences are MGHRA and YSYEKL. The CDR3 region has the DNA TGCGCCAGCAGCCAAACCGGGACGGGAGGCGCTTTCTTT. Translated, it gives CASSQTGTGGAFF.

Comment on this clonotype: The CDR3 ends on some other residue instead of the conserved phenylalanine or tryptophan, so this is likely a read error. The genes are TRBV7-2 and TRBJ2-7; D is ambiguous. The V end was cut by 4 bases, the J end by 3 bases, with 7 bases between. The CDR3 sequence is 12 residues long. The V gene's germline CDR1 is SGHTA and CDR2 FQGNSA. CDR3 protein: CASSSRDYEQYS. CDR3 nucleotides: TGTGCCAGCAGCTCGCGAGACTACGAGCAGTACTCC.

The chain carries TRBV4-1 and TRBJ1-5; no definite D call. Germline V gene sequence: CDR1 MGHRA, CDR2 YSYEKL. The CDR3 is made up of 16 amino acids. V lost 0 bases to trimming and J lost 6 bases, with 15 bases between them. CDR3 DNA: TGCGCCAGCAGCCAAGATGCCCCGCTATTAATTCAGCCCCAGCATTTT. Amino acid sequence: CASSQDAPLLIQPQHF.

The chain combines TRBV4-2 with TRBJ2-1; 15 bases fit TRBD2. Germline CDR1 and CDR2: LGHNA and YNFKEQ. V trimming: 0 bases; J trimming: 7 bases; junction bases outside the gene matches: 7. The CDR3 contains 18 residues. The CDR3 is CASSQDFGLAGGKNEQFF. The CDR3 DNA reads as TGTGCCAGCAGCCAAGATTTCGGACTAGCGGGAGGGAAGAATGAGCAGTTCTTC.